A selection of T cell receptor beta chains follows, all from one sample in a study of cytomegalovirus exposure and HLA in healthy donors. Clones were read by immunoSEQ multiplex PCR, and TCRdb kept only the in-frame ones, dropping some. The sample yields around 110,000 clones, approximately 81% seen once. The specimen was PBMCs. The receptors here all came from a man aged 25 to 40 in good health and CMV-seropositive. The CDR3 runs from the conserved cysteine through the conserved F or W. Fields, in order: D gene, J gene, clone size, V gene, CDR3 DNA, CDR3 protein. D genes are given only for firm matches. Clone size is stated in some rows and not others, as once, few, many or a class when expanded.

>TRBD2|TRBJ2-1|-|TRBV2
TGTGCCAGCAGTGTTATAGCGGGGGGGCTCTACAATGAGCAGTTCTTC
CASSVIAGGLYNEQFF
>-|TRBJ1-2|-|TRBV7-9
TGTGCCAGCAGTTCTCCACAGGGCGGCTACACCTTC
CASSSPQGGYTF
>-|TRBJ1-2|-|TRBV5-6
TGTGCCAGCAGCTTTTTAGGGGCCGGCTATGGCTACACCTTC
CASSFLGAGYGYTF
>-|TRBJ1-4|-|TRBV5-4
TGTGCCAGCAGCTTGGGCGGGGCAACTAATGAAAAACTGTTTTTT
CASSLGGATNEKLFF
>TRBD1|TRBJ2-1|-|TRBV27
TGTGCCAGCAGTTTCAGGGGGCCCCGGGACAATGAGCAGTTCTTC
CASSFRGPRDNEQFF
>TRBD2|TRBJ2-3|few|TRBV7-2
TGTGCCAGCAGCTTAAGCGGGACTAGCTCTGGAGATACGCAGTATTTT
CASSLSGTSSGDTQYF
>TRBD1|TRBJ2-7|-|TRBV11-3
TGTGCCAGCAGCTGGACAGGGCTCCACGAGCAGTACTTC
CASSWTGLHEQYF
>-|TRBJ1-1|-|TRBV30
TGTGCCTGGAAGGGCCATAACAGGGATTTGATGGGTGAAGCTTTCTTT
CAWKGHNRDLMGEAFF
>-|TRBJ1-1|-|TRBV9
TGTGCCAGCAGCGTAGCGCGACAGCCTGTGAACACTGAAGCTTTCTTT
CASSVARQPVNTEAFF
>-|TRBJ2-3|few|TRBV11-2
TGTGCCAGCAGACTAGCATCGGATACGCAGTATTTT
CASRLASDTQYF
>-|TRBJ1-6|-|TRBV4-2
TGTGCCAGCAGCCAAGAAGACAGAAATAATTCACCCCTCCACTTT
CASSQEDRNNSPLHF
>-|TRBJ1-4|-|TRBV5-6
TGTGCCAGCAGTTCGGTGTCAACTAATGAAAAACTGTTTTTT
CASSSVSTNEKLFF
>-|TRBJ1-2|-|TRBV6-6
TGTGCCAGCAGTTACCTCATCACAGGGAACTATGGCTACACCTTC
CASSYLITGNYGYTF
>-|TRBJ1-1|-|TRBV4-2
TGTGCCAGCAGCCAAGATACAGGGCAAGCTTTCTTT
CASSQDTGQAFF
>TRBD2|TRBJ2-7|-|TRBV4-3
TGCGCCAGCAGCCAGCACACTAGCGGGGGGGCCTACGAGCAGTACTTC
CASSQHTSGGAYEQYF
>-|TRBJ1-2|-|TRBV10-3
TGTGCCATTTGGTCCCAGGGTGGCTACACCTTC
CAIWSQGGYTF
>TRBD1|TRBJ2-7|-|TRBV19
TGTGCCAGTAGTCGGACAGGGGATTCCTACGAGCAGTACTTC
CASSRTGDSYEQYF
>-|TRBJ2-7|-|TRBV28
TGTGCCAGCAGTTTAGTAGGAGTCGCCTACGAGCAGTACTTC
CASSLVGVAYEQYF
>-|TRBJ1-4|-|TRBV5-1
TGCGCCAGCAAAATGGGCGGGGGCGGCACTAATGAAAAACTGTTTTTT
CASKMGGGGTNEKLFF
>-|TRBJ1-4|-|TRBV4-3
TGCGCCAGCAGCCACCTCCGAGGGTGGACGGATGAAAAACTGTTTTTT
CASSHLRGWTDEKLFF
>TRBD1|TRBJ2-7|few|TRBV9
TGTGCCAGCAGCCCGGGACAGGGGAAGGACGAGCAGTACTTC
CASSPGQGKDEQYF
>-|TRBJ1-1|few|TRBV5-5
TGTGCCAGCAGCTTGGAAGGGGCGACTGAAGCTTTCTTT
CASSLEGATEAFF
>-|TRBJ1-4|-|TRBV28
TGTGCCAGCAGTTCCTCAATGGAGGCAACTAATGAAAAACTGTTTTTT
CASSSSMEATNEKLFF
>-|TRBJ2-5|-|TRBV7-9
TGTGCCAGCAGCTCTAGGAGCGGGGAGACCCAGTACTTC
CASSSRSGETQYF
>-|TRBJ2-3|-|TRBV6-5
TGTGCCAGCAGTTACCAGGTCGGGACTCTTGTGGCGCAGTATTTT
CASSYQVGTLVAQYF
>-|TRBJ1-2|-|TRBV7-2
TGTGCCAGCAGCTTAGTTTACGAGCCCCTTTATGGCTACACCTTC
CASSLVYEPLYGYTF
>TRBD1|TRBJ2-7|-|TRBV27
TGTGCCAGCAGTTTTACAGGGGACTACGAGCAGTACTTC
CASSFTGDYEQYF
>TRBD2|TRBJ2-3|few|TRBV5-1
TGCGCCAGCAGCCCGGGACTAGCGGGGCCCACAGATACGCAGTATTTT
CASSPGLAGPTDTQYF
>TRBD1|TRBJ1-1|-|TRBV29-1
TGCAGCGTTGTACGGGGACAGGGGGGCACTGAAGCTTTCTTT
CSVVRGQGGTEAFF
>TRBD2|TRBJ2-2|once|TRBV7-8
TGTGCCAGCAGCCCGAGACTAGCGGGGGGCCGGGAGCTGTTTTTT
CASSPRLAGGRELFF